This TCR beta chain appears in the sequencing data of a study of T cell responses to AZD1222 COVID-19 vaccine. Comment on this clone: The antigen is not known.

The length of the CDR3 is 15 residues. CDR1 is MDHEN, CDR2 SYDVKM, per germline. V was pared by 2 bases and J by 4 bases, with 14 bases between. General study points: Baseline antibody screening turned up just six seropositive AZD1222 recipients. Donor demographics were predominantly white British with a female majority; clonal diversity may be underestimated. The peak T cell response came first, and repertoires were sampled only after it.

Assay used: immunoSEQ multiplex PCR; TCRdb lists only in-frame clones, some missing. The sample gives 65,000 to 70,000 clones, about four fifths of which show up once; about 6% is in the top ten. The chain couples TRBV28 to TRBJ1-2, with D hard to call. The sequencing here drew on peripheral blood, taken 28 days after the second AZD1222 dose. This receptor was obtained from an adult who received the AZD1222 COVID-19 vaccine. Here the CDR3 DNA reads TGTGCCAGCAGTTTAGGGTGGAGGGATCCCTATGGCTACACCTTC. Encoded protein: CASSLGWRDPYGYTF.